This section outlines one T cell receptor beta chain sequence together with its context. The antigen is unknown. These data belong to a study of cytomegalovirus exposure and HLA in healthy donors. Study findings and constraints: Per published reports, the classifier diagnosed cytomegalovirus status with high specificity and sensitivity. The study dropped some indistinguishable V segments, TRBV6-2 and TRBV6-3 among them. Trimming of TCR beta V- and J-genes showed a link, identified in a later analysis, to a missense DCLRE1C variant. HLA-A and HLA-B allele assignments for most subjects were reportedly predicted accurately using TCR beta sequences.

CDR1 and CDR2 from the germline V gene are MGHRA and YSYEKL. This CDR3 has 14 amino acids. Trimming shortened V by 0 bases and J by 9 bases, and 11 bases separated the two germline ends. The PCR had 60 Vbeta and 13 Jbeta primers. The data were produced by immunoSEQ multiplex PCR, yet TCRdb's version contains in-frame clones alone and is incomplete. The repertoire holds some 150,000 clones, with around 79% as singletons. Sequenced material: PBMCs. V is TRBV4-1 and J is TRBJ2-2, with D maybe TRBD1 (5 bases). This clonotype originated in a man aged 35 to 55 in good health and CMV-seronegative. CDR3 DNA sequence: TGCGCCAGCAGCCAAGATCGTGGGGCTCGGGAGCTGTTTTTT. It specifies CASSQDRGARELFF.